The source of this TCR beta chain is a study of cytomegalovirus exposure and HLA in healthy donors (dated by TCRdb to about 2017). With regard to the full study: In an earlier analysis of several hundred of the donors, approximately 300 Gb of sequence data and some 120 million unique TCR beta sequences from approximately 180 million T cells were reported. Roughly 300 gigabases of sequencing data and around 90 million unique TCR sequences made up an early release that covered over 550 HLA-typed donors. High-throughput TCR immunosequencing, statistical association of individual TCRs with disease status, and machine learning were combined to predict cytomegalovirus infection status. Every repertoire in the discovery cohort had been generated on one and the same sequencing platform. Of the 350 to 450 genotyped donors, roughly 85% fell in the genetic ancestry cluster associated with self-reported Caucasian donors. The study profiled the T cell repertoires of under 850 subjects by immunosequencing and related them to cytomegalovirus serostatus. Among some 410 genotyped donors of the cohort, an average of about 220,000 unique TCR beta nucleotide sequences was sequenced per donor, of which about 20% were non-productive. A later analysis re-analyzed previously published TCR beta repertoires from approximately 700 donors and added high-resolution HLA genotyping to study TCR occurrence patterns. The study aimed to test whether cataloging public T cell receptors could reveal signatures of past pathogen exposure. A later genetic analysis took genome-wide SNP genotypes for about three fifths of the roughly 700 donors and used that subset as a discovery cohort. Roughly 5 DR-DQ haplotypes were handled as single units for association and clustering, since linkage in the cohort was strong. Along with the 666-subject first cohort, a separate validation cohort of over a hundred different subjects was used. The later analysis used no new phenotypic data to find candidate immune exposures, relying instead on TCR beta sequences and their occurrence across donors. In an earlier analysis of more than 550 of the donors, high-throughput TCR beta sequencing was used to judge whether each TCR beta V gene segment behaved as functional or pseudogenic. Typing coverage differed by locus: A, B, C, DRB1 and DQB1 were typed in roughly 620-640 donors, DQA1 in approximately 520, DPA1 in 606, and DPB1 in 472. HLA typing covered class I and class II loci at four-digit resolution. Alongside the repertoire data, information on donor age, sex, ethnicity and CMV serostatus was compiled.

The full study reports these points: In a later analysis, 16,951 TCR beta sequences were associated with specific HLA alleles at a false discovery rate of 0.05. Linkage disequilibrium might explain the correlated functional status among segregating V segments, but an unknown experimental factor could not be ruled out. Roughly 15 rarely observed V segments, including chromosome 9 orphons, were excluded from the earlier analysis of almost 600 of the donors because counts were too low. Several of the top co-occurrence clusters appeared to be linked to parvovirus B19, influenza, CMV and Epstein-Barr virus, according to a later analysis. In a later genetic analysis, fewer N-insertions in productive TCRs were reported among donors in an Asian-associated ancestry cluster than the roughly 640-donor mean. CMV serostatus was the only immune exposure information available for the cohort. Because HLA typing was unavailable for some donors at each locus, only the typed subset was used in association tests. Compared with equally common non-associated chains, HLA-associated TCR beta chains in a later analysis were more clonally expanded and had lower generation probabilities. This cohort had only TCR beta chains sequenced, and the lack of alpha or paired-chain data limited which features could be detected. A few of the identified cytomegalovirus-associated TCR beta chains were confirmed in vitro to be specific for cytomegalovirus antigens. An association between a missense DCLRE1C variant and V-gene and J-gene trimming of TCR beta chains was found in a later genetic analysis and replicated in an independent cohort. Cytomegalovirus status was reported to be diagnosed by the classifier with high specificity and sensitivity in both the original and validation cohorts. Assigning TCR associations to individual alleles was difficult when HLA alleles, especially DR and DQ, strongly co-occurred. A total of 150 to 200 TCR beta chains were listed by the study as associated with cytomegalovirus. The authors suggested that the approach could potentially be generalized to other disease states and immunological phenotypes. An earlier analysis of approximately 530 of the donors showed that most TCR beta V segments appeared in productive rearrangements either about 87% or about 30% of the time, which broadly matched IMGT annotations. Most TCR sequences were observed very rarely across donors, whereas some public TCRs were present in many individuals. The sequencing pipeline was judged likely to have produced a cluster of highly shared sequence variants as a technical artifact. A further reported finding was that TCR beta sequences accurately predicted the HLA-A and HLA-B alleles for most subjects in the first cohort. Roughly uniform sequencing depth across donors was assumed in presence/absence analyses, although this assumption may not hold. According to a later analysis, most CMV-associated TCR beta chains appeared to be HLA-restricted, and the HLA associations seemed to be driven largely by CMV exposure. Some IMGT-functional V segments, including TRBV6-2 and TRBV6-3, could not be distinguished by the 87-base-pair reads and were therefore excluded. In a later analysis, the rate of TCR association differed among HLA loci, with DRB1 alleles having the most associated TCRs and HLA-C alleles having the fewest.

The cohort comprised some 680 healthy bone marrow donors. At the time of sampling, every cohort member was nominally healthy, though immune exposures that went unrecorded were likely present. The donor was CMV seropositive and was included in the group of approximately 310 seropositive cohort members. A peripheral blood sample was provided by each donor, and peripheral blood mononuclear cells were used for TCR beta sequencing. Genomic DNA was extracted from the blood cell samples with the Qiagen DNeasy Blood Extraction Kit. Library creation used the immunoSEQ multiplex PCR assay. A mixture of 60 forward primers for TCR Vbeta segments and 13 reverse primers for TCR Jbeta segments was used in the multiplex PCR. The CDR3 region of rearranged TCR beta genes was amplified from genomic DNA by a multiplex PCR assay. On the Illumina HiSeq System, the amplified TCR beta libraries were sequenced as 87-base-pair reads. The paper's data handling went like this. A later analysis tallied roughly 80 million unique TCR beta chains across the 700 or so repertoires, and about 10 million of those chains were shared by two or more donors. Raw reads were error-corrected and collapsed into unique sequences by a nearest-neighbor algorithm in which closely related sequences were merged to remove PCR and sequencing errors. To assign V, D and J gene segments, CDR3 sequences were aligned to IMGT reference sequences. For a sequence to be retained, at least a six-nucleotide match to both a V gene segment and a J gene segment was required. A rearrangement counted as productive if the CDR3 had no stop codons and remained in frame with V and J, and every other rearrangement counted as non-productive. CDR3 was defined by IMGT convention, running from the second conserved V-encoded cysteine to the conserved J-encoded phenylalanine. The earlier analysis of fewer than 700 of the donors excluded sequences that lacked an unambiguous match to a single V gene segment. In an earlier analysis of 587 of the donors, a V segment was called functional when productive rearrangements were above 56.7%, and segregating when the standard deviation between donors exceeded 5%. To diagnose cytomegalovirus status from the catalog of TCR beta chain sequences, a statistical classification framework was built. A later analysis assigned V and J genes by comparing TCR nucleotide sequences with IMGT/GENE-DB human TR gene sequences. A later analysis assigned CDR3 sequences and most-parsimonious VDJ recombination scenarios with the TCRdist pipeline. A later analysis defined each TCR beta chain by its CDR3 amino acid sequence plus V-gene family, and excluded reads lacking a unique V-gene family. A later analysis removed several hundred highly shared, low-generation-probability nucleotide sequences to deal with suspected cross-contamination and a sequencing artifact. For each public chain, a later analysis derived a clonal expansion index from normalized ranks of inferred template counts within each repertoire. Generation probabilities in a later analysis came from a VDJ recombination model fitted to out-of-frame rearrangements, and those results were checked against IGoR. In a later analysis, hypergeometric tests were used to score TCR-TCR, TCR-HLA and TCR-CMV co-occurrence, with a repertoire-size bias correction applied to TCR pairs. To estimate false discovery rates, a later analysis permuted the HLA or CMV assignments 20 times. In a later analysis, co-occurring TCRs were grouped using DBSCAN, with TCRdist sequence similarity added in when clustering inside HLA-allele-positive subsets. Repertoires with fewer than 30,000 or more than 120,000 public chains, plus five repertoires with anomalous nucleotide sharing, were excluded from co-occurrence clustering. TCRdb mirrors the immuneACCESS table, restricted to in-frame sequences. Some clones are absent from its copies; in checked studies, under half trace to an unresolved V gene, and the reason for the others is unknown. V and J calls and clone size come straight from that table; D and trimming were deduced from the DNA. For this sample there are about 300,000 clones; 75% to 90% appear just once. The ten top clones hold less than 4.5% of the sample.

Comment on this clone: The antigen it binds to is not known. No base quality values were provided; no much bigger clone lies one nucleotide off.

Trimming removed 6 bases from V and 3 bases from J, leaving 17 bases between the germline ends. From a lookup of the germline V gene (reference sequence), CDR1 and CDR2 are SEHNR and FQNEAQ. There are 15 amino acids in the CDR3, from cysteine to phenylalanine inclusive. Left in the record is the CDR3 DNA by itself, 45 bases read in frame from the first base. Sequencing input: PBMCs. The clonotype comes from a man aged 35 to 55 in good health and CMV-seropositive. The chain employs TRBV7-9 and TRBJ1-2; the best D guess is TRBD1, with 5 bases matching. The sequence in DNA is TGTGCCAGCAGTATACTCCCCCTGACAGACTATGGCTACACCTTC. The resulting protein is CASSILPLTDYGYTF.